This T cell receptor beta chain is from a study of yellow fever vaccine responses in identical twins. One entry per CDR3 protein results from TCRdb running MiXCR on the RT-PCR reads. The table lists about 2,500 distinct CDR3 sequences, around four fifths of them singletons. The CDR3 spans 15 residues. The ends were cut back, 3 bases at V and 3 bases at J, with 14 bases in the middle. Looked up from germline, CDR1 is ENHRY and CDR2 is SYGVKD. The sample was T cells from blood (PBMCs), unsorted or a sorted subset (not recorded which), taken before or after yellow fever vaccination (not recorded which). The chain links TRBV10-3 to TRBJ1-1; D may be TRBD1 (5 bases). The sequence derives from a woman between 18 and 30 years old who received the yellow fever vaccine. The CDR3: CAISERQRLDTEAFF. The CDR3 region has the DNA TGTGCCATCAGTGAACGACAGAGGCTCGACACTGAAGCTTTCTTT.